A selection of T cell receptor beta chains follows, all from one sample in a study of neurological immune-mediated disorders. MiXCR, run by TCRdb on the 5' RACE reads, gives a single entry per CDR3 protein. The sample lists 25,000 to 35,000 distinct CDR3 sequences; over 20% were seen once. Sequencing was performed on PBMCs. These receptor sequences come from a woman aged 55-70 years in good health. CDR3s leave out the opening cysteine and the closing phenylalanine or tryptophan. Each record gives: CDR3 protein, V gene.

CDR3: ASSRWDRGRPGETQY
V: TRBV5-6

CDR3: ASSPPIGELF
V: TRBV6-6

CDR3: SARKRGNTGELF
V: TRBV20-1

CDR3: ASSAGLAGTVTQY
V: TRBV9

CDR3: ASSGETEKETQY
V: TRBV5-6

CDR3: SARAGTGGNEQF
V: TRBV20-1

CDR3: ASSSRGGASETQY
V: TRBV7-9

CDR3: ATSRGQTQETQY
V: TRBV15

CDR3: SAVPYNEQF
V: TRBV20-1

CDR3: ASSLDRHNEQF
V: TRBV11-3

CDR3: ASRDREGNYGYT
V: TRBV5-1

CDR3: SVRKSSYEQY
V: TRBV29-1

CDR3: ASGGDRTYEQY
V: TRBV12-3/TRBV12-4

CDR3: SARSPIGTPLQRGNTIY
V: TRBV20-1

CDR3: ATSATGGKPQH
V: TRBV24-1

CDR3: ARSSSRAKNIQD
V: TRBV9

CDR3: ASSLNMVVGTDTQY
V: TRBV5-5

CDR3: ASSFSGGEDTQY
V: TRBV7-2

CDR3: STRTDSYNEQF
V: TRBV29-1

CDR3: SIDGIGEAF
V: TRBV11-3